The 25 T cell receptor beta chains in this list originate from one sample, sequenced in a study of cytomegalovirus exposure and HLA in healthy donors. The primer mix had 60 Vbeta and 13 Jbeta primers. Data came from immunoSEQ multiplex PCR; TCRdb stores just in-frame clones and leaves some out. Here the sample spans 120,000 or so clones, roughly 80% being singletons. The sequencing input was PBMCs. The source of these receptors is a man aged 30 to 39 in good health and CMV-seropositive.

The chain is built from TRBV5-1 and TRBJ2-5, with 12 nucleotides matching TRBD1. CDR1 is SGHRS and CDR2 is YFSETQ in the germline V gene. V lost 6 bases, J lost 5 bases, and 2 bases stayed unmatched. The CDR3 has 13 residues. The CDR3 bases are TGCGCCAGCACCGGGACAGGGGGCGAGACCCAGTACTTC. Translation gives CASTGTGGETQYF.

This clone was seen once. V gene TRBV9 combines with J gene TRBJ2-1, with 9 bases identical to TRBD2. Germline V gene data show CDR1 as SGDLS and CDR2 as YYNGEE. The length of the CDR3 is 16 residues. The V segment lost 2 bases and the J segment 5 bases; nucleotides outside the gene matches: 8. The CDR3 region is CASSVRREGRNNEQFF. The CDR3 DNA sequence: TGTGCCAGCAGCGTGAGGCGGGAGGGCCGCAACAATGAGCAGTTCTTC.

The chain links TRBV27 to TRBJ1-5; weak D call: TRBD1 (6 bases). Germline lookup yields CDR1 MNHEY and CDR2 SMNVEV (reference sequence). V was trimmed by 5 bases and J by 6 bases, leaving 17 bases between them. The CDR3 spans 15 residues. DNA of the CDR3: TGTGCCAGCAGTCCAGCACAGGGTTTGGGTCAGCCCCAGCATTTT. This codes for CASSPAQGLGQPQHF.

CDR3 nucleotide sequence: TGTGCCAGCAGCTGGGGCCCGAACACTGAAGCTTTCTTT. Amino acid sequence: CASSWGPNTEAFF. The chain joins TRBV7-9 to TRBJ1-1, with a weak D call TRBD1 (5 bases). The CDR3 is 13 amino acids. V was trimmed by 4 bases and J by 1 base, leaving 7 bases between them. Per the germline V gene, CDR1 is SEHNR and CDR2 is FQNEAQ (reference sequence).

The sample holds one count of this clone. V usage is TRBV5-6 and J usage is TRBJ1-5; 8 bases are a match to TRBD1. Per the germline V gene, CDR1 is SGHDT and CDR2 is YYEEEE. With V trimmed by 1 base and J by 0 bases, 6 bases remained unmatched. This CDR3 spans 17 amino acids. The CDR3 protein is CASSLTQGALSNQPQHF. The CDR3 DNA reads TGTGCCAGCAGCTTGACCCAGGGGGCGCTTAGCAATCAGCCCCAGCATTTT. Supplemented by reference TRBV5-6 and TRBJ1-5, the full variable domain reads DAGVTQSPTHLIKTRGQQVTLRCSPKSGHDTVSWYQQALGQGPQFIFQYYEEEERQRGNFPDRFSGHQFPNYSSELNVNALLLGDSALYLCASSLTQGALSNQPQHFGDGTRLSIL.

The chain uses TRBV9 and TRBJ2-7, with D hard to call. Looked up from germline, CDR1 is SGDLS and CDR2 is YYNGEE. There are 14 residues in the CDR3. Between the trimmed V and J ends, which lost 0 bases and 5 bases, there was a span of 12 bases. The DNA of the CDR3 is TGTGCCAGCAGCGTAGATGGGCTACGCGACGAGCAGTACTTC. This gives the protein CASSVDGLRDEQYF.

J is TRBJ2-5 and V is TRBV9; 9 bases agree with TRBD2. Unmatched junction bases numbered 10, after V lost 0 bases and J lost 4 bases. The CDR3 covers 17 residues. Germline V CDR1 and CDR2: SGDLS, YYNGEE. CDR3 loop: CASSVEGISGSSETQYF. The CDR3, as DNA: TGTGCCAGCAGCGTAGAGGGGATTAGCGGGAGTTCAGAGACCCAGTACTTC.

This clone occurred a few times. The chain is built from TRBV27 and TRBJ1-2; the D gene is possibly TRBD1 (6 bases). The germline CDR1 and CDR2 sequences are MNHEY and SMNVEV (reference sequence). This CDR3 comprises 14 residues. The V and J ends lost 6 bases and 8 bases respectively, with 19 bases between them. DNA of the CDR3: TGTGCCAGCAGCCTAACCGGGACATTGAGCGGCTACACCTTC. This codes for CASSLTGTLSGYTF.

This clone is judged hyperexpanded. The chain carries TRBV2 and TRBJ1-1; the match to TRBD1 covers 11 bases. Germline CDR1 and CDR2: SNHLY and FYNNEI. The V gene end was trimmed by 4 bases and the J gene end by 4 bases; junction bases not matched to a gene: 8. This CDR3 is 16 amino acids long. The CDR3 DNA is TGTGCCAGCAGTGGACTGGACAGGGGGCAAGGCACTGAAGCTTTCTTT. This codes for CASSGLDRGQGTEAFF.

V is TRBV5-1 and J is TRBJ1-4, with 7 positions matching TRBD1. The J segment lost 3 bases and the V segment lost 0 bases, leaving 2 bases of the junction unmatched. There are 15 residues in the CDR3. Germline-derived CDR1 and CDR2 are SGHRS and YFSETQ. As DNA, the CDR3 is TGCGCCAGCAGCTTGGGGGGACAGCCTAATGAAAAACTGTTTTTT. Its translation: CASSLGGQPNEKLFF.

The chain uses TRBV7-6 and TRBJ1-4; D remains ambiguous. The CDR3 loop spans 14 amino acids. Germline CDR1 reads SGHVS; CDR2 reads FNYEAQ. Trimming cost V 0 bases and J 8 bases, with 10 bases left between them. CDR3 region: CASSLAPDMEKLFF. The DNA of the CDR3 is TGTGCCAGCAGCTTAGCTCCAGATATGGAAAAACTGTTTTTT.

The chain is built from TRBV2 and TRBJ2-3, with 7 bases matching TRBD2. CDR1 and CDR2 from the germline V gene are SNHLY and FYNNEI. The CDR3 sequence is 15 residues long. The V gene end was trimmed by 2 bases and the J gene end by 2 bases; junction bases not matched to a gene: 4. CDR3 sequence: CASSETGGSTDTQYF. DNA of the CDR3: TGTGCCAGCAGTGAAACGGGAGGCTCCACAGATACGCAGTATTTT.

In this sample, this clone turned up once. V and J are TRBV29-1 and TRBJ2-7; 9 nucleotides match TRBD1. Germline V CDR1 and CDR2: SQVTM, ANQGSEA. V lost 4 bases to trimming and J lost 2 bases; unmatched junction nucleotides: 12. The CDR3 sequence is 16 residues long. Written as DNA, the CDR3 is TGCAGCGTTGTATATGGAGGGACAGGGAGTACCTACGAGCAGTACTTC. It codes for CSVVYGGTGSTYEQYF.

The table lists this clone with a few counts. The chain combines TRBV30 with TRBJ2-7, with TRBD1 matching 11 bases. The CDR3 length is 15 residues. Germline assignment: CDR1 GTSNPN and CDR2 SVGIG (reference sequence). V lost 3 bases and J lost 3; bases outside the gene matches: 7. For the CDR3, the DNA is TGTGCCTGGAGGGACTTAGGGACAGGGGGCTACGAGCAGTACTTC. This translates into CAWRDLGTGGYEQYF. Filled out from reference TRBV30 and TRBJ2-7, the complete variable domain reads SQTIHQWPATLVQPVGSPLSLECTVEGTSNPNLYWYRQAAGRGLQLLFYSVGIGQISSEVPQNLSASRPQDRQFILSSKKLLLSDSGFYLCAWRDLGTGGYEQYFGPGTRLTVT.

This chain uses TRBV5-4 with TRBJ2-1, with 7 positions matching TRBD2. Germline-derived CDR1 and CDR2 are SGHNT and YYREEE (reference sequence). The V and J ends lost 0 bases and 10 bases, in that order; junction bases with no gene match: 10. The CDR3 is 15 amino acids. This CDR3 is CASSLVGLAEPEQFF. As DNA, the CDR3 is TGTGCCAGCAGCTTGGTGGGTCTAGCGGAACCCGAGCAGTTCTTC.

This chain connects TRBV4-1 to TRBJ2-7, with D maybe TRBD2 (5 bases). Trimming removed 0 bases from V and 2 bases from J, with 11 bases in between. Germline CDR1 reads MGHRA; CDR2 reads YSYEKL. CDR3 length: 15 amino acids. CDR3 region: CASSQDGSSAYEQYF. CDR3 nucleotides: TGCGCCAGCAGCCAAGATGGGAGCTCCGCCTACGAGCAGTACTTC.

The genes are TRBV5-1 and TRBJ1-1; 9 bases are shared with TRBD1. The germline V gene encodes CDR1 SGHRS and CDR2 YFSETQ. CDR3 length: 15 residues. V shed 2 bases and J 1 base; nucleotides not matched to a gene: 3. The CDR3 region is CASSFEGQGNTEAFF. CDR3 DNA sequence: TGCGCCAGCAGCTTTGAGGGACAGGGGAACACTGAAGCTTTCTTT.

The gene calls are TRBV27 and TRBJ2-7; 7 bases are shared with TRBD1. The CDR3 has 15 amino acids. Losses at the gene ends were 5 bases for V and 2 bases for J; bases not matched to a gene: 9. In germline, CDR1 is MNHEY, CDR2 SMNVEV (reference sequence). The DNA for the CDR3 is TGTGCCAGCAGTCCCCCAGGGGGTCGAGCCTACGAGCAGTACTTC. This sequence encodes CASSPPGGRAYEQYF.

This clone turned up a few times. CDR3 sequence: CASIEDRGASNYGYTF. Written as DNA, the CDR3 is TGTGCCAGCATCGAAGACAGGGGAGCCTCTAACTATGGCTACACCTTC. The chain carries TRBV28 and TRBJ1-2; 8 nucleotides agree with TRBD1. Germline CDR1 reads MDHEN; CDR2 reads SYDVKM. The CDR3 runs 16 residues. After removal of 7 bases from V and 0 bases from J, the junction contained 10 bases not matched to a gene.

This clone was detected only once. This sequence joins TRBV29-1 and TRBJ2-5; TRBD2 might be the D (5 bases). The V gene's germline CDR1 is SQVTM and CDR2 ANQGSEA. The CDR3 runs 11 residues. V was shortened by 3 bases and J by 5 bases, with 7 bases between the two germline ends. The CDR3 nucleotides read TGCAGCGTTGATTCGGGGGAGACCCAGTACTTC. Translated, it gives CSVDSGETQYF. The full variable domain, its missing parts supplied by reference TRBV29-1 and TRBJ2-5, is SAVISQKPSRDICQRGTSLTIQCQVDSQVTMMFWYRQQPGQSLTLIATANQGSEATYESGFVIDKFPISRPNLTFSTLTVSNMSPEDSSIYLCSVDSGETQYFGPGTRLLVL.

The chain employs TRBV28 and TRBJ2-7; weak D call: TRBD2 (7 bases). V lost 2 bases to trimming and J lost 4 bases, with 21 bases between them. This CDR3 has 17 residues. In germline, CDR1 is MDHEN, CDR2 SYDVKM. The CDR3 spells CASSLRQGRGIWYEQYF. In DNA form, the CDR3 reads TGTGCCAGCAGTTTAAGGCAGGGGAGGGGAATTTGGTACGAGCAGTACTTC.

The DNA of the CDR3 is TGTGCCAGCAGTCGGGGACTAGCGGGATCGTCGAACACCGGGGAGCTGTTTTTT. It translates to CASSRGLAGSSNTGELFF. The chain has TRBV9 and TRBJ2-2; 13 bases match TRBD2. The CDR3 runs to 18 residues. The germline CDR1 and CDR2 sequences are SGDLS and YYNGEE. V was clipped by 5 bases and J by 0 bases; unmatched bases: 7.

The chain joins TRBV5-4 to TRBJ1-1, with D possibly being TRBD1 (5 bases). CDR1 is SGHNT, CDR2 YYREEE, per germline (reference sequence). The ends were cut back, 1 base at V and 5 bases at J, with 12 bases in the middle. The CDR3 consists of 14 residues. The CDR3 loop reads CASSLLGGRTEAFF. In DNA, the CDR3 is TGTGCCAGCAGCTTGTTGGGGGGACGGACTGAAGCTTTCTTT.

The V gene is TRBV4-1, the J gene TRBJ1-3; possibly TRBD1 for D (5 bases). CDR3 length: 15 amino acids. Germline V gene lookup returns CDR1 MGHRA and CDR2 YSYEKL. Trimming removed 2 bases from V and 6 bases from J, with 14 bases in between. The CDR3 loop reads CASSQNSGRSNTIYF. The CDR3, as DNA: TGCGCCAGCAGCCAAAACTCAGGGCGCTCAAACACCATATATTTT.

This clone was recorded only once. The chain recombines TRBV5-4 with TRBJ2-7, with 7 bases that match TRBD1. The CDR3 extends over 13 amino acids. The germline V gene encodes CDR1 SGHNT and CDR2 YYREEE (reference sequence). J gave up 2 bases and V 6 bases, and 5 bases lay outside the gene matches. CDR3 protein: CASTGTDPYEQYF. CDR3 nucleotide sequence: TGTGCCAGCACAGGGACAGATCCCTACGAGCAGTACTTC. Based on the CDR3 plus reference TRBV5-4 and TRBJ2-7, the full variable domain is ETGVTQSPTHLIKTRGQQVTLRCSSQSGHNTVSWYQQALGQGPQFIFQYYREEENGRGNFPPRFSGLQFPNYSSELNVNALELDDSALYLCASTGTDPYEQYFGPGTRLTVT.